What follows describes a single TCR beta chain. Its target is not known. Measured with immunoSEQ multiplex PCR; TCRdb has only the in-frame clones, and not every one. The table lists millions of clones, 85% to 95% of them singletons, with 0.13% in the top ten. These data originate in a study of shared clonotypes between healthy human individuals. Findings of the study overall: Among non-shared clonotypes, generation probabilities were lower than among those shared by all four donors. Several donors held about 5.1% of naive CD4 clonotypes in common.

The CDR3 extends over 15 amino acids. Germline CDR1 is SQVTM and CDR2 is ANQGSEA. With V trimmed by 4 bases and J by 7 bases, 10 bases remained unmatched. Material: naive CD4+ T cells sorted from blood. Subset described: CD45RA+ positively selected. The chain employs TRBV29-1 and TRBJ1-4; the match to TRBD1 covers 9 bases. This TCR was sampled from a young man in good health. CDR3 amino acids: CSVVLSGQGSEKLFF. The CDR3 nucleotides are TGCAGCGTTGTGTTATCGGGACAGGGTAGTGAAAAACTGTTTTTT.